These 27 T cell receptor beta chains share one sample of origin, sequenced in a study of cytomegalovirus exposure and HLA in healthy donors. PCR involved 60 Vbeta and 13 Jbeta primers. Only in-frame clones appear in the TCRdb table, and some are missing; sequencing was by immunoSEQ multiplex PCR. Of some 66,000 clones listed, over 70% are singletons. Source material: PBMCs. These receptors all come from a man aged 55 to 70 in good health and CMV-seropositive.

The chain recombines TRBV6-1 with TRBJ2-3, with D perhaps matching TRBD2 (7 bases). Looked up from germline, CDR1 is MNHNS and CDR2 is SASEGT. V lost 10 bases and J lost 4, with 18 bases in between. There are 14 residues in the CDR3. CDR3 nucleotides: TGTGCCACCAGGGGACTAAGGGTTTCAGATACGCAGTATTTT. This gives the protein CATRGLRVSDTQYF.

The genes are TRBV4-1 and TRBJ1-2, with 9 bases matching TRBD1. CDR1 and CDR2 from the germline V gene are MGHRA and YSYEKL. V trimming: 2 bases; J trimming: 7 bases; junction bases outside the gene matches: 5. The CDR3 consists of 14 residues. CDR3 nucleotide sequence: TGCGCCAGCAGCCAAATCGACAGGGGGTCTGGCTACACCTTC. The encoded protein is CASSQIDRGSGYTF.

This clone was picked up a small number of times. The chain joins TRBV4-1 to TRBJ1-6, with 8 bases identical to TRBD1. Germline values: CDR1 MGHRA, CDR2 YSYEKL. The CDR3 is 15 amino acids. The V gene end was trimmed by 8 bases and the J gene end by 6 bases; junction bases not matched to a gene: 9. The CDR3 loop is CASEGGQGANSPLHF. CDR3 coding DNA: TGCGCCAGCGAAGGAGGCCAGGGGGCTAATTCACCCCTCCACTTT.

This clone has a handful of counts. The chain uses TRBV5-1 and TRBJ1-2, with D possibly being TRBD1 (6 bases). Per germline, CDR1 SGHRS and CDR2 YFSETQ. CDR3 size: 14 residues. V shed 0 bases and J shed 5 bases, with 11 bases lying between them. The CDR3 spells CASSLDGQLYGYTF. CDR3 nucleotide sequence: TGCGCCAGCAGCTTGGACGGACAGCTTTATGGCTACACCTTC.

The chain has TRBV5-1 and TRBJ1-1; 11 bases are a match to TRBD1. The germline V gene has CDR1 SGHRS and CDR2 YFSETQ. The CDR3 extends over 14 amino acids. V lost 3 bases to trimming and J lost 6 bases; unmatched junction nucleotides: 4. In DNA form, the CDR3 reads TGCGCCAGCAGCTCCCGGACAGGGGGCTCTGAAGCTTTCTTT. Its translation: CASSSRTGGSEAFF.

This rearrangement joins TRBV19 to TRBJ2-5; TRBD1 is a possible D gene (5 bases). Looked up from germline, CDR1 is LNHDA and CDR2 is SQIVND (reference sequence). Trimming left V 2 bases short and J 1 base short, with 11 bases between. The CDR3 contains 15 residues. The DNA for the CDR3 is TGTGCCAGTAGTATATCCCTTAGGGGCCAAGAGACCCAGTACTTC. Encoded protein: CASSISLRGQETQYF.

Only a few counts were recorded for this clone. This chain links TRBV27 with TRBJ2-1; 7 nucleotides match TRBD1. Losses at the gene ends were 5 bases for V and 7 bases for J; bases not matched to a gene: 5. Looked up from germline, CDR1 is MNHEY and CDR2 is SMNVEV (reference sequence). The CDR3 runs to 13 residues. The CDR3 region is CASSDAQGNEQFF. Written as DNA, the CDR3 is TGTGCCAGCAGTGACGCACAGGGGAATGAGCAGTTCTTC.

In this sample, this clone turned up a few times. The chain joins TRBV5-1 to TRBJ2-1; 7 bases are shared with TRBD2. Unmatched junction bases numbered 3, after V lost 0 bases and J lost 0 bases. The CDR3 is made up of 16 amino acids. Per the germline V gene, CDR1 is SGHRS and CDR2 is YFSETQ. For the CDR3, the DNA is TGCGCCAGCAGCTTGGTTTCTAGCGGCTCCTACAATGAGCAGTTCTTC. This encodes CASSLVSSGSYNEQFF.

The J gene is TRBJ1-2, the V gene TRBV21-1; the tabulated D call, TRBD1, remains unverified against the DNA. TRBV21-1 is described as a pseudogene. The CDR3 length is 15 residues. The CDR3 sequence: CASSSPRDNNYGYTF. The CDR3 DNA is TGTGCCAGCAGCTCCCCCCGGGACAACAACTATGGCTACACCTTC.

V usage is TRBV9 and J usage is TRBJ2-3; D may be TRBD2 (6 bases). Trimming pared 0 bases from V and 6 bases from J, leaving 11 bases between. Germline V gene lookup returns CDR1 SGDLS and CDR2 YYNGEE. CDR3 length: 14 amino acids. The CDR3 nucleotides are TGTGCCAGCAGCGTAGGGCGGGGCTCCGATACGCAGTATTTT. As protein: CASSVGRGSDTQYF.

The chain has TRBV6-1 and TRBJ2-1; TRBD2 aligns across 10 bases. CDR3 length: 14 residues. Germline CDR1 is MNHNS and CDR2 is SASEGT. J was trimmed by 7 bases and V by 2 bases; bases with no gene match: 2. The CDR3 DNA is TGTGCCAGCAGTGAACCTAGCGGGGGAAATGAGCAGTTCTTC. As protein: CASSEPSGGNEQFF.

In nucleotides, the CDR3 is TGTGCCAGCAGCAAGACTAGCGGGGGGTTCCAAGAGACCCAGTACTTC. This sequence encodes CASSKTSGGFQETQYF. The genes are TRBV25-1 and TRBJ2-5; TRBD2 matches at 13 bases. V dropped 6 bases and J dropped 1; count of bases not matched to a gene: 5. This CDR3 has 16 amino acids. Germline V gene lookup returns CDR1 MGHDK and CDR2 SYGVNS.

The rearrangement links TRBV7-9 to TRBJ1-2; D remains unclear. The CDR3 spans 15 residues. Trimming removed 5 bases at V and 7 bases at J, with 20 bases between. Germline V lookup: CDR1 SEHNR, CDR2 FQNEAQ (reference sequence). The CDR3 region is CASSPRSEAWSGYTF. The CDR3 DNA follows: TGTGCCAGCAGCCCCCGATCTGAAGCTTGGAGTGGCTACACCTTC.

This CDR3 reads CASSLGRHAGELFF. The CDR3 DNA is TGTGCCAGCAGTTTGGGTCGACACGCCGGGGAGCTGTTTTTT. The chain is built from TRBV6-5 and TRBJ2-2, with D uncertain. CDR3 size: 14 residues. Germline V CDR1 and CDR2: MNHEY, SVGAGI. The germline V and J ends were trimmed by 4 bases and 6 bases, with 12 bases remaining between them.

The rearrangement joins TRBV11-2 to TRBJ1-2, with a weak D call TRBD1 (6 bases). V dropped 4 bases and J dropped 2 bases, with 17 bases sitting between them. CDR1 is SGHAT and CDR2 is FQNNGV in the germline V gene. This CDR3 has 16 amino acids. CDR3: CASSSNTGPTNYGYTF. In DNA, the CDR3 is TGTGCCAGCAGCTCTAATACAGGGCCGACCAACTATGGCTACACCTTC.

As for this clone: The same CDR3 also results from other DNA sequences found in this sample. This chain uses TRBV18 with TRBJ1-6; 8 nucleotides line up with TRBD1. This CDR3 has 14 amino acids. After removal of 3 bases from V and 9 bases from J, the junction contained 4 bases not matched to a gene. Germline lookup yields CDR1 KGHSH and CDR2 LQKENI. Written as DNA, the CDR3 is TGTGCCAGCTCACCCGGACAGGGAGGTTCACCCCTCCACTTT. Amino acids: CASSPGQGGSPLHF.

The chain is built from TRBV19 and TRBJ1-1, with D possibly matching TRBD1 (5 bases). This CDR3 contains 14 residues. Trimming cost V 7 bases and J 1 base, with 13 bases left between them. CDR1 is LNHDA, CDR2 SQIVND, per germline (reference sequence). Here the CDR3 reads CASTPRRGNTEAFF. CDR3 nucleotides: TGTGCCAGTACCCCAAGAAGGGGGAACACTGAAGCTTTCTTT.

The chain employs TRBV18 and TRBJ1-1; D not certain. V dropped 3 bases and J dropped 7 bases, with 9 bases sitting between them. The CDR3 is 12 residues long. From germline, CDR1 is KGHSH and CDR2 LQKENI. DNA for the CDR3: TGTGCCAGCTCACCGCTCGGGAATGAAGCTTTCTTT. It encodes CASSPLGNEAFF.

This sequence joins TRBV5-5 and TRBJ2-1; D ambiguous. CDR1 is SGHKS, CDR2 YYEKEE, per germline (reference sequence). The V end lost 4 bases, the J end lost 9 bases, and 11 bases lay between the germline ends. The CDR3 has 12 amino acids. CDR3 in DNA: TGTGCCAGCAGCCCGGCTTCGGGTGAGCAGTTCTTC. It is translated as CASSPASGEQFF.

This clone has more than one count but fewer than ten. The chain couples TRBV6-5 to TRBJ1-6; possible D gene TRBD1, 6 bases. Looked up from germline, CDR1 is MNHEY and CDR2 is SVGAGI. V lost 6 bases and J 7 bases, leaving 16 bases between the germline ends. This CDR3 contains 15 residues. CDR3 residues: CASRTQTGVNSPLHF. The CDR3 DNA follows: TGTGCCAGCAGAACCCAGACAGGAGTGAATTCACCCCTCCACTTT.

This rearrangement joins TRBV6-1 to TRBJ2-3, with D unresolved. Trimming took 11 bases from V and 4 from J, leaving 13 bases between them. CDR1 and CDR2 (germline): MNHNS, SASEGT. The CDR3 is 12 residues long. CDR3 nucleotide sequence: TGTGCCGGCGGCAGCGAAGCAGATACGCAGTATTTT. Translating gives CAGGSEADTQYF.

The chain joins TRBV11-3 to TRBJ2-1; TRBD2 agrees at 8 bases. Trimming removed 5 bases from V and 3 bases from J; junction bases left unmatched: 6. From germline, CDR1 is SGHNT and CDR2 YENEEA. CDR3 length equals 15 residues. CDR3 sequence: CASSISGSVYNEQFF. The CDR3 nucleotides read TGTGCCAGCAGCATAAGCGGGAGCGTCTACAATGAGCAGTTCTTC.

The chain uses TRBV5-1 and TRBJ2-2; D perhaps matches TRBD2 (5 bases). V lost 0 bases to trimming and J lost 5 bases, with 8 bases between them. This CDR3 is built from 14 residues. From germline, CDR1 is SGHRS and CDR2 YFSETQ. As DNA, the CDR3 is TGCGCCAGCAGCTTGGGAAGCGGTACCGGGGAGCTGTTTTTT. Protein product: CASSLGSGTGELFF.

V usage is TRBV12-5 and J usage is TRBJ2-1; 8 bases fit TRBD2. Germline V gene sequence: CDR1 LGHNT, CDR2 FRNRAP. This CDR3 spans 18 amino acids. With V trimmed by 4 bases and J by 7 bases, 18 bases remained unmatched. The CDR3 reads CASGSGTSWDISVNEQFF. DNA of the CDR3: TGTGCTAGTGGTTCCGGGACTAGTTGGGATATATCTGTGAATGAGCAGTTCTTC.

This chain links TRBV5-1 with TRBJ1-2, with TRBD1 matching over 10 bases. Germline V gene sequence: CDR1 SGHRS, CDR2 YFSETQ. The ends lost 0 bases at V and 4 bases at J; junction bases unmatched: 0. CDR3 length equals 14 residues. Here the CDR3 reads CASSLGQGAYGYTF. In DNA form, the CDR3 reads TGCGCCAGCAGCTTGGGACAGGGGGCCTATGGCTACACCTTC.

The J gene is TRBJ2-3, the V gene TRBV5-1, with TRBD2 matching 7 bases. The length of the CDR3 is 15 residues. V was pared by 5 bases and J by 4 bases, with 10 bases of the junction left unmatched. Germline V lookup: CDR1 SGHRS, CDR2 YFSETQ. CDR3 DNA: TGCGCCAGCAGTTTCGGTAGCGGGTCCTCAGATACGCAGTATTTT. It encodes CASSFGSGSSDTQYF.

This clone was seen a handful of times. The chain couples TRBV9 to TRBJ2-1; 8 bases match TRBD2. Germline trimming cut 0 bases from V and 4 bases from J; bases unmatched to any gene: 12. Germline values: CDR1 SGDLS, CDR2 YYNGEE. The CDR3 totals 18 residues. The CDR3 nucleotides read TGTGCCAGCAGCGTAGGTGGCGCGGGGGGCCCTTTGTACAATGAGCAGTTCTTC. This sequence encodes CASSVGGAGGPLYNEQFF.